The subject of this entry is one T cell receptor beta chain. Its antigen is undetermined. This CDR3 comprises 15 residues. Looked up from germline, CDR1 is SGHTA and CDR2 is FQGNSA. With 2 bases removed from V and 0 bases from J, the gap between germline ends came to 8 bases. The data were taken from a study of response to subunit inactivated influenza vaccine. Study findings and constraints: Authors suggested seasonal influenza vaccinations each recruit few new T cells.

TCRdb processed the RT-PCR reads anew with MiXCR; each CDR3 protein has one entry. The sample shows some 800,000 distinct CDR3 sequences, about 20% of them seen only once. The starting material was PBMCs from blood, obtained 4 to 6 days after vaccination. The chain couples TRBV7-2 to TRBJ2-1, with D uncertain. The sequence was obtained from a man aged 45-65 years who received an inactivated influenza vaccine. CDR3 sequence: CASSLLRSSYNEQFF. DNA of the CDR3: TGTGCCAGCAGCTTACTGAGGAGCTCCTACAATGAGCAGTTCTTC. Based on the CDR3 plus reference TRBV7-2 and TRBJ2-1, the full variable domain is GAGVSQSPSNKVTEKGKDVELRCDPISGHTALYWYRQSLGQGLEFLIYFQGNSAPDKSGLPSDRFSAERTGGSVSTLTIQRTQQEDSAVYLCASSLLRSSYNEQFFGPGTRLTVL.